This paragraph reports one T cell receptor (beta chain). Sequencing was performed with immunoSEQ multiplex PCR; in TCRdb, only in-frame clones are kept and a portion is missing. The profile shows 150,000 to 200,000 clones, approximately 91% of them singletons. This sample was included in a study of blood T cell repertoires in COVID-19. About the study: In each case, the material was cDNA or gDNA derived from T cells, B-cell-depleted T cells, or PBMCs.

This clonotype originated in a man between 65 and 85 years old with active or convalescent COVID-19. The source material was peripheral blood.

For the CDR3, the DNA is TGTGCCAGCAGCTTATTGACGGGACATTCCTACGAGCAGTACTTC. Its protein is CASSLLTGHSYEQYF. The rearrangement joins TRBV7-8 to TRBJ2-7; the D gene is possibly TRBD1 (6 bases). Germline CDR1 is SGHVS and CDR2 is FQNEAQ. V lost 2 bases to trimming and J lost 1 base, with 12 bases between them. The CDR3 extends over 15 amino acids. Complete variable domain (other parts from reference TRBV7-8 and TRBJ2-7): GAGVSQSPRYKVAKRGQDVALRCDPISGHVSLFWYQQALGQGPEFLTYFQNEAQLDKSGLPSDRFFAERPEGSVSTLKIQRTQQEDSAVYLCASSLLTGHSYEQYFGPGTRLTVT.